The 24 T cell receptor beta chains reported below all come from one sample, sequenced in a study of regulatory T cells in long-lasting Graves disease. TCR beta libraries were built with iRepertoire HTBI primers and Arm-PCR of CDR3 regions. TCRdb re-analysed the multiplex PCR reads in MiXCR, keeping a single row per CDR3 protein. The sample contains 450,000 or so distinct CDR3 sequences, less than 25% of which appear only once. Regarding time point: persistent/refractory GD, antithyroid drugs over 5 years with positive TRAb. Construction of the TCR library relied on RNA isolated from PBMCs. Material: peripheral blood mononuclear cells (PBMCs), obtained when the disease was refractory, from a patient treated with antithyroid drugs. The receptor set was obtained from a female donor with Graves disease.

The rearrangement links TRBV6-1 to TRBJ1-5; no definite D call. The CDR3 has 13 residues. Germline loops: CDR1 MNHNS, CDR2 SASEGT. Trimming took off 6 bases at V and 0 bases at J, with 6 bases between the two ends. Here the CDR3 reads CASRDYSNQPQHF. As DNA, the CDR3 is TGTGCCAGCAGGGATTATAGCAATCAGCCCCAGCATTTT.

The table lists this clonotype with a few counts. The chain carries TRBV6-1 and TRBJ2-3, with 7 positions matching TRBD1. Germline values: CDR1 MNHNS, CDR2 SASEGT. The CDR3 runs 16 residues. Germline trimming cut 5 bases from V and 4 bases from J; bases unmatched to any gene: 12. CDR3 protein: CASSRRTGPGADTQYF. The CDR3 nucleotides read TGTGCCAGCAGTCGTAGGACAGGCCCCGGGGCAGATACGCAGTATTTT.

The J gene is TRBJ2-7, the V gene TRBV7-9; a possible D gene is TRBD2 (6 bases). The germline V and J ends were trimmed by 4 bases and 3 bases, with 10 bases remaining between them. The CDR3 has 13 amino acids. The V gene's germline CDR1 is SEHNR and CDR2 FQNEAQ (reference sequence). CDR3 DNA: TGTGCCAGCAGCTCGACTAGAGTCTACGAGCAGTACTTC. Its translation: CASSSTRVYEQYF.

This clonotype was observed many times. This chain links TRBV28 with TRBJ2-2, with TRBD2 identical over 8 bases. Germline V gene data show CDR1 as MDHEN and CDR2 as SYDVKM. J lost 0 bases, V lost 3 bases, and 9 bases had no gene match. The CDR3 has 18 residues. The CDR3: CASSFPSRLATNTGELFF. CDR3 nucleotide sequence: TGTGCCAGCAGTTTCCCCTCTAGACTAGCGACGAACACCGGGGAGCTGTTTTTT.

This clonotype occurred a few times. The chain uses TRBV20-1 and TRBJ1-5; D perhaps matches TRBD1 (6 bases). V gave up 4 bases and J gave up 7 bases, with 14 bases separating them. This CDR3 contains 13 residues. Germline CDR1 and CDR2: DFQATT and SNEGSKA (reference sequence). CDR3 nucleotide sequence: TGCAGTGCTACCGGGACATTTGCACAGCCCCAGCATTTT. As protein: CSATGTFAQPQHF.

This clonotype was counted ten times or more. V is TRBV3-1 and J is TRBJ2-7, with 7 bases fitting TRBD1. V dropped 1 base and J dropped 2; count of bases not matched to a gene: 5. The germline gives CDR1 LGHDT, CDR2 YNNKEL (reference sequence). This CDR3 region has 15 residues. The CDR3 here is CASSQGWTGTYEQYF. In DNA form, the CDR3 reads TGTGCCAGCAGCCAAGGCTGGACAGGTACCTACGAGCAGTACTTC.

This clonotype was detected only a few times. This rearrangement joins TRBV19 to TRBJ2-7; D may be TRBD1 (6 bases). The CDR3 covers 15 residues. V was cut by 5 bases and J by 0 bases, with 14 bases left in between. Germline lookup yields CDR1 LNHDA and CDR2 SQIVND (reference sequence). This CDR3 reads CASSPRQASSYEQYF. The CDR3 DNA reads TGTGCCAGTAGTCCCCGACAGGCGAGCTCCTACGAGCAGTACTTC.

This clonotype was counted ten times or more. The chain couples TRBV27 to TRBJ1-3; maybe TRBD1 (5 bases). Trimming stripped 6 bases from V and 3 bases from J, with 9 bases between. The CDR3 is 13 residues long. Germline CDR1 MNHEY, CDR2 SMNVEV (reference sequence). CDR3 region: CASRPGGGNTIYF. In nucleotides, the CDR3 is TGTGCCAGCAGGCCCGGGGGTGGAAACACCATATATTTT.

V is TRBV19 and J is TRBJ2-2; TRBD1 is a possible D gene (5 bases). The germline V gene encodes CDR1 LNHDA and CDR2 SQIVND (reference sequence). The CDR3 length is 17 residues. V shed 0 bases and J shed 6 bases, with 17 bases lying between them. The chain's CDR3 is CASSIDRPRVFAGELFF. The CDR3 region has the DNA TGTGCCAGTAGTATAGATCGCCCCAGGGTCTTCGCCGGGGAGCTGTTTTTT.

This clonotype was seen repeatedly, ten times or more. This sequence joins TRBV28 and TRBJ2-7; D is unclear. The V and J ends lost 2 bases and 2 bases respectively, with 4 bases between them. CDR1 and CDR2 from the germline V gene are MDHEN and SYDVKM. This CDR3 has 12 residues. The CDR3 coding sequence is TGTGCCAGCAGTTTACAAACCTACGAGCAGTACTTC. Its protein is CASSLQTYEQYF.

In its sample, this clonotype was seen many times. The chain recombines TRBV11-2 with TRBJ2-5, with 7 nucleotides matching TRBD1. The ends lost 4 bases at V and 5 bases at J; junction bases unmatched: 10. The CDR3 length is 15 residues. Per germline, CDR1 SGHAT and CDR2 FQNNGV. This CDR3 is CASSYSRGTRETQYF. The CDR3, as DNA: TGTGCCAGCAGCTATTCCAGGGGGACAAGGGAGACCCAGTACTTC.

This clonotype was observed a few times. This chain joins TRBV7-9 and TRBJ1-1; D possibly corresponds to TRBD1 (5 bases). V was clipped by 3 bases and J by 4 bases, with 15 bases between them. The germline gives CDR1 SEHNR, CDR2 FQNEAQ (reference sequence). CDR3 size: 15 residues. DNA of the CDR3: TGTGCCAGCAGCTTTAGGCGGGGCGGGGGCACTGAAGCTTTCTTT. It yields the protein CASSFRRGGGTEAFF.

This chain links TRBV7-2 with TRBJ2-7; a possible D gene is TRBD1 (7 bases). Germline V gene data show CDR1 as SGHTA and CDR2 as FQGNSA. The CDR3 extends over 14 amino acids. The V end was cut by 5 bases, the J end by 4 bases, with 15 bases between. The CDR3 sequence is CTSSRGDSGYEQYF. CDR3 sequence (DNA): TGTACCAGCAGCCGAGGGGACAGCGGGTACGAGCAGTACTTC. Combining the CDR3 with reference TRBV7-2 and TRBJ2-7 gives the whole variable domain GAGVSQSPSNKVTEKGKDVELRCDPISGHTALYWYRQSLGQGLEFLIYFQGNSAPDKSGLPSDRFSAERTGGSVSTLTIQRTQQEDSAVYLCTSSRGDSGYEQYFGPGTRLTVT.

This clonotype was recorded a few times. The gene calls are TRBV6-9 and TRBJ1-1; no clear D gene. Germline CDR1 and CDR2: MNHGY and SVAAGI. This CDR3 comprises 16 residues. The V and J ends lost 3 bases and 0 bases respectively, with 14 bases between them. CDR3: CASSYARLRMNTEAFF. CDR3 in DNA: TGTGCCAGCAGTTACGCCAGGCTTCGCATGAACACTGAAGCTTTCTTT.

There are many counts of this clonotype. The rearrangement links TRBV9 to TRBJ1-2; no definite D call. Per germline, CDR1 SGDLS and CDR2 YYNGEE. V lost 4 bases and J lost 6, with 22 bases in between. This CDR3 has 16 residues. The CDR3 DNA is TGTGCCAGCAGCCCTCGTTTGACCACGAACGGGGATGGCTACACCTTC. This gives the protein CASSPRLTTNGDGYTF.

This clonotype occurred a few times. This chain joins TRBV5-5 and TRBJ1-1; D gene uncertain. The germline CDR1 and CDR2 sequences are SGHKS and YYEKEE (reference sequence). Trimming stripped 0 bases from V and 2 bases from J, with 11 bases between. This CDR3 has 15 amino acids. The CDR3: CASSLETRSNTEAFF. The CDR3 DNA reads TGTGCCAGCAGCTTGGAAACTAGGAGTAACACTGAAGCTTTCTTT.

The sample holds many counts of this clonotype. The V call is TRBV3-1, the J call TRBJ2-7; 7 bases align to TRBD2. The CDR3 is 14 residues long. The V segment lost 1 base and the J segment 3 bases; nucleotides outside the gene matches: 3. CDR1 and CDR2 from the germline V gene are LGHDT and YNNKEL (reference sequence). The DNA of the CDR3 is TGTGCCAGCAGCCAAGGGGAGGGTCTCTACGAGCAGTACTTC. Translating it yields CASSQGEGLYEQYF.

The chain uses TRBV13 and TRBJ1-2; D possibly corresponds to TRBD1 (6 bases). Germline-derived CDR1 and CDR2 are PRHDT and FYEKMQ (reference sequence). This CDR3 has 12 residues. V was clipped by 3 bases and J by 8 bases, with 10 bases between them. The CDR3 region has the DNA TGTGCCAGCAGCTTTGCAGGGGAGGGCTACACCTTC. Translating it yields CASSFAGEGYTF.

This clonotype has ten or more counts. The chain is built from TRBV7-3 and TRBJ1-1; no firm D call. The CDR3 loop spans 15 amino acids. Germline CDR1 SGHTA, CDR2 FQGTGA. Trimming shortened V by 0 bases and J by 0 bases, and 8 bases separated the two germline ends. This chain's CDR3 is CASSLTFSLNTEAFF. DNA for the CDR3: TGTGCCAGCAGCTTAACGTTTTCTCTGAACACTGAAGCTTTCTTT.

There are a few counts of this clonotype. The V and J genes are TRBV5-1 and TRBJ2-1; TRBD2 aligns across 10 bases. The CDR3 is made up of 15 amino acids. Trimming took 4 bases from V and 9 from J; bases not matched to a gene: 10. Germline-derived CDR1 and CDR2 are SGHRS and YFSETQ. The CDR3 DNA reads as TGCGCCAGCAGCCCGGCAGCTAGCGGGGGCCCTGAGCAGTTCTTC. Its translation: CASSPAASGGPEQFF. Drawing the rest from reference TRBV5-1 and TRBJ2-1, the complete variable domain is KAGVTQTPRYLIKTRGQQVTLSCSPISGHRSVSWYQQTPGQGLQFLFEYFSETQRNKGNFPGRFSGRQFSNSRSEMNVSTLELGDSALYLCASSPAASGGPEQFFGPGTRLTVL.

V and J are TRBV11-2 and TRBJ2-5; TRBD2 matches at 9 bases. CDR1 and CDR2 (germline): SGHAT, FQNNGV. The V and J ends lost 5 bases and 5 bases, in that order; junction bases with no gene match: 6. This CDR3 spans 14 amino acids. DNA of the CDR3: TGTGCCAGCAGCCGGTCTAGCGGGACTGAGACCCAGTACTTC. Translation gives CASSRSSGTETQYF.

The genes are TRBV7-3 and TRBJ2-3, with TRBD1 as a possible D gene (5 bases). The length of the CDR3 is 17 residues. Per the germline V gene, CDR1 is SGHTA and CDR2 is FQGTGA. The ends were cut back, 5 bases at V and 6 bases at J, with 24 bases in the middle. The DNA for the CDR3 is TGTGCCAGCAGCAAAGGGGTCGGGCCCATACTGGTTGATACGCAGTATTTT. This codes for CASSKGVGPILVDTQYF.

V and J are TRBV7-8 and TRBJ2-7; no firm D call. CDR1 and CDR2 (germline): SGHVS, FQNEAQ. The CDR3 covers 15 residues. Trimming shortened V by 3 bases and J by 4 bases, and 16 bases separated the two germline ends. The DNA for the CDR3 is TGTGCCAGCAGCTTCTACAATAGCCGGTTTTACGAGCAGTACTTC. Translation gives CASSFYNSRFYEQYF.

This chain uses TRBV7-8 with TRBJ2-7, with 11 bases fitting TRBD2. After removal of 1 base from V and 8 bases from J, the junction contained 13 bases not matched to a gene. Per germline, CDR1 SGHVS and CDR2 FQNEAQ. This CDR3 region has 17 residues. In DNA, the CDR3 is TGTGCCAGCAGCTTAGTCCCAGATACTAGCGGGAGCTCCAAGCAGTACTTC. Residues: CASSLVPDTSGSSKQYF.